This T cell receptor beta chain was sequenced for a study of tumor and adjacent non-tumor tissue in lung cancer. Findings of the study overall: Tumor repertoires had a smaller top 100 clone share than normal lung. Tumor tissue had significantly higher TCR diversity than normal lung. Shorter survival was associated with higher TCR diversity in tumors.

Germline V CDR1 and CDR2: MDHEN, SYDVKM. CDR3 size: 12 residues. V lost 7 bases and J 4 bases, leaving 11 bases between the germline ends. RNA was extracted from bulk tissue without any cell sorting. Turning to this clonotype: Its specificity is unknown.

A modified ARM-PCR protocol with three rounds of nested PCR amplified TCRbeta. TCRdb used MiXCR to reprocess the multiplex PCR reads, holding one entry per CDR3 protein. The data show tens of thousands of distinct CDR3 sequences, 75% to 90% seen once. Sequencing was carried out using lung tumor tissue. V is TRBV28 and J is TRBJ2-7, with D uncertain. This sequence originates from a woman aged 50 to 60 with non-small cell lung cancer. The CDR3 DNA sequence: TGTGCCAGCAACCCGAACTCATACGAGCAGTACTTC. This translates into CASNPNSYEQYF.